This T cell receptor beta chain was captured by sequencing in a study of cytomegalovirus exposure and HLA in healthy donors. About the research overall: Assignment to the Caucasian-associated ancestry cluster applied to approximately 80% of the approximately 420 genotyped donors. Study-level findings and limits: A link between a missense DCLRE1C variant and TCR beta V- and J-gene trimming emerged from a later analysis. Productive rates of about 87% or about 30% were seen for most TCR beta V segments in an earlier analysis. Follow-up analysis seemed to connect common viral pathogens with several of the most significant clusters identified.

About this clone: Its specificity is unknown.

The study ran its PCR with 60 Vbeta and 13 Jbeta primers. This table comes from immunoSEQ multiplex PCR, and its TCRdb copy is limited to in-frame clones, with some not included. Seen here are roughly 110,000 clones, 65% to 80% observed once, and the top ten hold roughly 3.4%. V dropped 3 bases and J dropped 7; count of bases not matched to a gene: 3. Germline V gives CDR1 SGHVS, CDR2 FNYEAQ. The CDR3 consists of 14 residues. The clonotype comes from a man aged 60 to 75 in good health and CMV-seronegative. The material sequenced was PBMCs. V is TRBV7-6 and J is TRBJ2-5; 12 bases fit TRBD2. In nucleotides, the CDR3 is TGTGCCAGCAGCTTTACTAGCGGGGGGAGGACCCAGTACTTC. Protein: CASSFTSGGRTQYF.